The entry below describes one TCR beta chain. The record originates from a study of T cells expressing NK-cell markers. The CDR3 has 14 amino acids. CDR1 and CDR2 from the germline V gene are MDHEN and SYDVKM. For each CDR3 protein, TCRdb gives one entry from its re-call of the 5' RACE reads, without DNA. The sample holds some 600,000 distinct CDR3 sequences. The sequenced sample consisted of blood T cells: a sorted CD56 or NKG2C T cell subset, CD4+ or CD8+ T cells, or bulk PBMC T cells (not recorded which). The V gene is TRBV28, the J gene TRBJ2-7; the TCRdb call, TRBD2, lacks DNA for checking. This TCR came from a man aged 18 to 35 in good health. The CDR3 loop is CASSPARGGWEQYF.